Following are 20 T cell receptor beta chains from one sample sequenced in a study of T cell repertoires in cytomegalovirus infection. TCRdb re-called the reads with MiXCR, one entry per CDR3 protein. The data show 170,000 or so distinct CDR3 sequences, roughly 17% seen once. The material sequenced was CD8+ T cells from PBMCs. These receptors were obtained from a human donor in good health (CMV status not recorded). Some clones in this sample may be carry-over from other donors' samples.

This clonotype was seen repeatedly, ten times or more. The rearrangement links TRBV7-2 to TRBJ2-5; 14 nucleotides match TRBD2. Trimming took 5 bases from V and 4 from J; bases not matched to a gene: 3. This CDR3 has 15 amino acids. Germline loops: CDR1 SGHTA, CDR2 FQGNSA. CDR3 in DNA: TGTGCCAGCAGCCCGACTAGCGGGGGGGGAGAGACCCAGTACTTC. As protein: CASSPTSGGGETQYF.

CDR3 sequence: CASSFGDRGVYGYTF. The CDR3 DNA is TGTGCCAGCAGCTTTGGGGACAGAGGCGTCTATGGCTACACCTTC. The chain combines TRBV5-5 with TRBJ1-2; 7 bases agree with TRBD1. CDR3 length equals 15 residues. In germline, CDR1 is SGHKS, CDR2 YYEKEE (reference sequence). V gave up 2 bases and J gave up 4 bases; unmatched junction bases: 8.

This clonotype was counted only a few times. The chain joins TRBV12-3 or TRBV12-4 to TRBJ2-7; D might be TRBD2 (6 bases). The ends were cut back, 1 base at V and 3 bases at J, with 10 bases in the middle. The CDR3 is 14 residues long. The CDR3 DNA reads TGTGCCAGCAGTTTAGGGACTACAGGCTACGAGCAGTACTTC. This encodes CASSLGTTGYEQYF.

The chain is built from TRBV7-2 and TRBJ1-2, with 7 bases identical to TRBD1. The ends lost 0 bases at V and 7 bases at J; junction bases unmatched: 5. CDR3 size: 14 residues. Per the germline V gene, CDR1 is SGHTA and CDR2 is FQGNSA. Here the CDR3 DNA reads TGTGCCAGCAGCTTAGCGCTTTCAGGGGGTGGCTACACCTTC. Translated: CASSLALSGGGYTF.

This chain uses TRBV5-4 with TRBJ2-1; 7 bases are shared with TRBD1. This CDR3 has 16 residues. Germline V gene sequence: CDR1 SGHNT, CDR2 YYREEE (reference sequence). The V and J ends lost 0 bases and 3 bases, in that order; junction bases with no gene match: 6. This CDR3 is CASSLDAGGYYNEQFF. In DNA form, the CDR3 reads TGTGCCAGCAGCTTGGATGCAGGGGGTTACTACAATGAGCAGTTCTTC.

The rearrangement links TRBV7-8 to TRBJ2-1, with a possible D match to TRBD2 (5 bases). Trimming removed 5 bases from V and 8 bases from J, with 13 bases in between. The germline V gene encodes CDR1 SGHVS and CDR2 FQNEAQ. The CDR3 loop spans 13 amino acids. In nucleotides, the CDR3 is TGTGCCAGCAGCCTACTGAGGGTGGATGAGCAGTTCTTC. It specifies CASSLLRVDEQFF.

This clonotype turned up a few times. The rearrangement uses TRBV19 and TRBJ2-2, with D perhaps being TRBD1 or TRBD2 (5 bases each). Germline lookup yields CDR1 LNHDA and CDR2 SQIVND (reference sequence). V lost 3 bases to trimming and J lost 3 bases, with 14 bases between them. CDR3 length: 16 amino acids. CDR3 nucleotides: TGTGCCAGTAGTATTCGACAGCTGCGGGACACCGGGGAGCTGTTTTTT. It yields the protein CASSIRQLRDTGELFF.

The rearrangement joins TRBV4-3 to TRBJ2-1; D is uncertain. V was shortened by 0 bases and J by 2 bases, with 11 bases between the two germline ends. Germline-derived CDR1 and CDR2 are LGHNA and YSLEER. The CDR3 contains 16 residues. The CDR3 sequence is CASSQDMGNTYNEQFF. The CDR3 DNA follows: TGCGCCAGCAGCCAAGATATGGGAAACACCTACAATGAGCAGTTCTTC.

The sample holds a few counts of this clonotype. In DNA form, the CDR3 reads TGTGCCAGCAGCTTAGGGGACCTGGTAACAGATACGCAGTATTTT. Translated: CASSLGDLVTDTQYF. The chain combines TRBV7-6 with TRBJ2-3, with D perhaps TRBD1 or TRBD2 (5 bases each). Germline V gives CDR1 SGHVS, CDR2 FNYEAQ. This CDR3 region has 15 residues. V lost 1 base to trimming and J lost 3 bases, with 11 bases between them.

The chain combines TRBV6-6 with TRBJ2-2; unclear D gene. The CDR3 has 12 residues. CDR1 MNHNY and CDR2 SVGAGI come from the germline V gene (reference sequence). Between the trimmed V and J ends, which lost 0 bases and 10 bases, there was a span of 6 bases. CDR3 residues: CASSYSAEELFF. The CDR3 nucleotides are TGTGCCAGCAGTTACTCGGCAGAGGAGCTGTTTTTT.

The chain joins TRBV7-9 to TRBJ1-4; weak D call: TRBD1 (5 bases). The length of the CDR3 is 15 residues. Trimming removed 4 bases at V and 8 bases at J, with 17 bases between. Germline-derived CDR1 and CDR2 are SEHNR and FQNEAQ (reference sequence). In DNA, the CDR3 is TGTGCCAGCAGCTCCTCCGGGGGGTTCGGAGAAAAACTGTTTTTT. Translated: CASSSSGGFGEKLFF.

The chain links TRBV27 to TRBJ1-2; D unresolved. The CDR3 length is 15 residues. Trimming pared 5 bases from V and 3 bases from J, leaving 16 bases between. The germline V gene encodes CDR1 MNHEY and CDR2 SMNVEV (reference sequence). In DNA form, the CDR3 reads TGTGCCAGCAGTCCCCGTCCTCTGGTCCACTATGGCTACACCTTC. Its protein product is CASSPRPLVHYGYTF.

This clonotype has just a few counts. The chain carries TRBV7-9 and TRBJ2-7; a possible D gene is TRBD1 (6 bases). Germline assignment: CDR1 SEHNR and CDR2 FQNEAQ (reference sequence). Trimming shortened V by 5 bases and J by 2 bases, and 19 bases separated the two germline ends. This CDR3 is 16 amino acids long. CDR3 sequence: CASSLIPTGGTYEQYF. The CDR3 DNA sequence: TGTGCCAGCAGCCTCATTCCGACAGGAGGAACCTACGAGCAGTACTTC.

V gene TRBV7-2 combines with J gene TRBJ2-3; D not certain. Trimming removed 2 bases from V and 2 bases from J, with 11 bases in between. There are 15 residues in the CDR3. The V gene's germline CDR1 is SGHTA and CDR2 FQGNSA. DNA of the CDR3: TGTGCCAGCAGCTTAAACGCTGGACCCACAGATACGCAGTATTTT. It translates to CASSLNAGPTDTQYF.

CDR3 residues: CASTGPSGNTIYF. In DNA, the CDR3 is TGTGCCAGCACAGGGCCCTCTGGAAACACCATATATTTT. The V and J genes are TRBV12-3 or TRBV12-4 and TRBJ1-3, with a possible D match to TRBD1 (5 bases). V was clipped by 7 bases and J by 0 bases, with 7 bases between them. This CDR3 is built from 13 residues.

This clonotype was observed a few times. The chain uses TRBV10-3 and TRBJ1-2, with 7 nucleotides matching TRBD1. This CDR3 spans 15 amino acids. V lost 2 bases to trimming and J lost 11 bases; unmatched junction nucleotides: 14. Germline values: CDR1 ENHRY, CDR2 SYGVKD. The CDR3 loop is CAISESTGTASKYTF. CDR3 sequence (DNA): TGTGCCATCAGTGAGAGCACCGGGACAGCCAGCAAATACACCTTC.

The rearrangement links TRBV7-8 to TRBJ1-5; D is unresolved. This CDR3 has 16 amino acids. CDR1 and CDR2 from the germline V gene are SGHVS and FQNEAQ. Trimming left V 1 base short and J 7 bases short, with 17 bases between. This chain's CDR3 is CASSLGAGLGEQPQHF. CDR3 nucleotide sequence: TGTGCCAGCAGCTTAGGCGCTGGGCTCGGGGAGCAGCCCCAGCATTTT.

The chain links TRBV6-2 or TRBV6-3 to TRBJ1-4, with 7 positions matching TRBD1. Per the germline V gene, CDR1 is MNHEY and CDR2 is SVGEGT. The CDR3 totals 16 residues. V shed 8 bases, J shed 8 bases, and the junction held 17 bases outside the gene matches. This CDR3 is CASVLGPRQGEEKLFF. The CDR3 DNA follows: TGTGCCAGCGTCCTAGGACCTCGACAGGGTGAGGAAAAACTGTTTTTT.

This chain connects TRBV19 to TRBJ1-1; D is unresolved. Trimming removed 6 bases at V and 1 base at J, with 9 bases between. The CDR3 loop spans 13 amino acids. Germline values: CDR1 LNHDA, CDR2 SQIVND (reference sequence). The DNA of the CDR3 is TGTGCCAGTAGAAGGGCGGAGAACACTGAAGCTTTCTTT. The encoded protein is CASRRAENTEAFF.

This clonotype was observed a handful of times. The chain couples TRBV4-1 to TRBJ1-5, with D uncertain. The CDR3 is 18 residues long. Germline V gene lookup returns CDR1 MGHRA and CDR2 YSYEKL. The V end was cut by 0 bases, the J end by 7 bases, with 22 bases between. The CDR3 is CASSQDKEPGKRGQPQHF. For the CDR3, the DNA is TGCGCCAGCAGCCAAGATAAGGAGCCGGGGAAGCGCGGCCAGCCCCAGCATTTT.